This passage covers 29 T cell receptor beta chains from one sample sequenced in a study of cytomegalovirus exposure and HLA in healthy donors. The PCR contained 60 Vbeta and 13 Jbeta primers. Clones were sequenced by immunoSEQ multiplex PCR, and TCRdb holds only the in-frame ones, with some missing. The table includes 180,000 or so clones, 60% to 85% detected once. The specimen sequenced was PBMCs. The source of these receptors is a female donor in good health and CMV-seronegative.

The V and J genes are TRBV5-4 and TRBJ2-3; 9 positions match TRBD2. Germline V gene data show CDR1 as SGHNT and CDR2 as YYREEE (reference sequence). The CDR3 is made up of 15 amino acids. V was pared by 2 bases and J by 8 bases, with 9 bases of the junction left unmatched. The CDR3 nucleotides are TGTGCCAGCAGCTTCAGCCGGGCGGGAGGGATTACGCAGTATTTT. The encoded protein is CASSFSRAGGITQYF.

Notes on this clone: An end of the junction differs from the germline gene, which may be a read error. The rearrangement uses TRBV6-1 and TRBJ2-1, with D tentatively TRBD2 (6 bases). Germline-derived CDR1 and CDR2 are MNHNS and SASEGT. The CDR3 loop spans 15 amino acids. CDR3 in DNA: TGTGCCAGCATTGAAGGCGGGAACGTCCACAATGAGCAGTTCTTC. Translated, it gives CASIEGGNVHNEQFF.

The chain couples TRBV7-8 to TRBJ1-2; D remains unclear. This CDR3 region has 16 residues. Per the germline V gene, CDR1 is SGHVS and CDR2 is FQNEAQ. Trimming cost V 5 bases and J 4 bases, with 20 bases left between them. CDR3 nucleotides: TGTGCCAGCAGCCAAGATCCGAGCCCCCTAGTCTATGGCTACACCTTC. Protein product: CASSQDPSPLVYGYTF.

Comments on this clone: This may stem from a read error, because a much larger clone lies one nucleotide away. The rearrangement uses TRBV7-8 and TRBJ2-2; D is ambiguous. Germline lookup yields CDR1 SGHVS and CDR2 FQNEAQ. V lost 5 bases, J lost 4 bases, and 5 bases lay in between. The CDR3 is 12 residues long. The CDR3 reads CASSPGTGELFF. The CDR3, as DNA: TGTGCCAGCAGCCCGGGCACCGGGGAGCTGTTTTTT.

The J gene is TRBJ2-5, the V gene TRBV5-4, with D perhaps matching TRBD2 (6 bases). The germline CDR1 and CDR2 sequences are SGHNT and YYREEE (reference sequence). The CDR3 has 13 residues. Trimming cost V 0 bases and J 11 bases, with 14 bases left between them. CDR3 DNA sequence: TGTGCCAGCAGCTTGGCAGGCGGGATTGAGCAGTACTTC. It specifies CASSLAGGIEQYF.

The chain combines TRBV4-1 with TRBJ1-1, with a tentative D call TRBD1 (5 bases). The V end was cut by 3 bases, the J end by 2 bases, with 19 bases between. The CDR3 spans 17 residues. CDR1 is MGHRA, CDR2 YSYEKL, per germline. The CDR3 DNA reads TGCGCCAGCAGCCACGATGCGACAGTTCTCGAAAACACTGAAGCTTTCTTT. Translated, it gives CASSHDATVLENTEAFF.

Written as DNA, the CDR3 is TGTGCCAGCAGCTTAGTTGTAGCGGGAGGGGGCTACGAGCAGTACTTC. Translation gives CASSLVVAGGGYEQYF. The chain links TRBV7-2 to TRBJ2-7, with TRBD2 matching over 11 bases. CDR1 and CDR2 (germline): SGHTA, FQGNSA. V shed 1 base, J shed 3 bases, and the junction held 5 bases outside the gene matches. The CDR3 runs 16 residues.

This chain joins TRBV29-1 and TRBJ2-1, with D possibly being TRBD2 (5 bases). The length of the CDR3 is 13 residues. Germline CDR1 and CDR2: SQVTM and ANQGSEA. V lost 4 bases and J 4 bases, leaving 11 bases between the germline ends. The CDR3 reads CSVVEAGYNEQFF. CDR3 bases: TGCAGCGTTGTAGAGGCGGGTTACAATGAGCAGTTCTTC.

V is TRBV4-2 and J is TRBJ2-1; 9 nucleotides line up with TRBD2. The trim removed 5 bases at V and 7 bases at J, leaving 9 bases unmatched. CDR1 LGHNA and CDR2 YNFKEQ come from the germline V gene. The CDR3 consists of 15 residues. CDR3: CASSWGRGGLNEQFF. Written as DNA, the CDR3 is TGTGCCAGCAGCTGGGGGCGGGGGGGCCTTAATGAGCAGTTCTTC.

This clone was found a few times. A read error may produce the germline difference seen at one junction end. The chain carries TRBV4-1 and TRBJ1-2; the D gene is possibly TRBD1 (5 bases). The CDR3 is 15 residues long. Germline loops: CDR1 MGHRA, CDR2 YSYEKL. CDR3 DNA: TGTGCCAGCAGCCAAGATACAGCAGGGAACTATGGCTACACCTTC. Residues: CASSQDTAGNYGYTF.

This clone is a singleton in its sample. The chain combines TRBV6-5 with TRBJ1-5; tentatively, D is TRBD1 (6 bases). The germline V gene encodes CDR1 MNHEY and CDR2 SVGAGI. V was clipped by 0 bases and J by 4 bases, with 13 bases between them. The CDR3 consists of 16 residues. The DNA of the CDR3 is TGTGCCAGCAGTTACTCCCCCAGGGGCAGGAATCAGCCCCAGCATTTT. It translates to CASSYSPRGRNQPQHF.

CDR3: CASSFGGLGEKLFF. The CDR3 DNA reads as TGTGCCAGCAGTTTTGGGGGGTTGGGTGAAAAACTGTTTTTT. The chain recombines TRBV27 with TRBJ1-4; D perhaps matches TRBD1 (5 bases). Trimming stripped 3 bases from V and 7 bases from J, with 12 bases between. From germline, CDR1 is MNHEY and CDR2 SMNVEV (reference sequence). The CDR3 has 14 amino acids. The variable domain in full, with the rest retrieved from reference TRBV27 and TRBJ1-4, is EAQVTQNPRYLITVTGKKLTVTCSQNMNHEYMSWYRQDPGLGLRQIYYSMNVEVTDKGDVPEGYKVSRKEKRNFPLILESPSPNQTSLYFCASSFGGLGEKLFFGSGTQLSVL.

This clone was counted once. The chain carries TRBV19 and TRBJ2-3, with TRBD1 matching over 10 bases. The J segment lost 2 bases and the V segment lost 6 bases, leaving 8 bases of the junction unmatched. The V gene's germline CDR1 is LNHDA and CDR2 SQIVND (reference sequence). This CDR3 is built from 16 residues. CDR3 residues: CASSKLGTGVTDTQYF. The CDR3 nucleotides read TGTGCCAGTAGCAAACTTGGGACAGGGGTCACAGATACGCAGTATTTT.

The rearrangement links TRBV2 to TRBJ2-7; 7 bases agree with TRBD1. CDR1 and CDR2 from the germline V gene are SNHLY and FYNNEI. The V and J ends lost 9 bases and 3 bases, in that order; junction bases with no gene match: 8. CDR3 length: 13 amino acids. CDR3 amino acids: CARGRQGLYEQYF. CDR3 coding DNA: TGTGCCAGGGGGCGACAGGGTCTCTACGAGCAGTACTTC.

The chain recombines TRBV19 with TRBJ1-1, with D unclear. Trimming shortened V by 4 bases and J by 4 bases, and 16 bases separated the two germline ends. Germline CDR1 reads LNHDA; CDR2 reads SQIVND (reference sequence). The CDR3 has 15 amino acids. CDR3 bases: TGTGCCAGTAGTACCGGGAGTGTTGGGAGCACTGAAGCTTTCTTT. This codes for CASSTGSVGSTEAFF.

The J gene is TRBJ1-2, the V gene TRBV5-6, with 8 bases fitting TRBD1. CDR1 is SGHDT, CDR2 YYEEEE, per germline. This CDR3 spans 15 amino acids. Trimming took 3 bases from V and 0 from J; bases not matched to a gene: 4. CDR3 sequence: CASSWTGRSNYGYTF. The DNA for the CDR3 is TGTGCCAGCAGCTGGACAGGGCGATCTAACTATGGCTACACCTTC.

The chain joins TRBV5-1 to TRBJ2-3, with 8 positions matching TRBD1. The germline CDR1 and CDR2 sequences are SGHRS and YFSETQ. J lost 4 bases, V lost 2 bases, and 18 bases had no gene match. CDR3 size: 19 residues. In nucleotides, the CDR3 is TGCGCCAGCAGCTTAAACAAACAGCCGGGACAGGAGTTCGCAGATACGCAGTATTTT. Amino acid sequence: CASSLNKQPGQEFADTQYF. The variable domain in full, with the rest retrieved from reference TRBV5-1 and TRBJ2-3, is KAGVTQTPRYLIKTRGQQVTLSCSPISGHRSVSWYQQTPGQGLQFLFEYFSETQRNKGNFPGRFSGRQFSNSRSEMNVSTLELGDSALYLCASSLNKQPGQEFADTQYFGPGTRLTVL.

The V gene is TRBV5-1, the J gene TRBJ1-2; no clear D gene. The CDR3 sequence is 13 residues long. The V end was cut by 1 base, the J end by 4 bases, with 8 bases between. Germline assignment: CDR1 SGHRS and CDR2 YFSETQ. The CDR3 DNA is TGCGCCAGCAGCTTGTCAGGTTTCTATGGCTACACCTTC. Its translation: CASSLSGFYGYTF.

The table lists this clone with a count of one. V gene TRBV29-1 combines with J gene TRBJ1-2; perhaps TRBD1 as D (5 bases). V was cut by 6 bases and J by 7 bases, with 12 bases left in between. Germline V gives CDR1 SQVTM, CDR2 ANQGSEA. The CDR3 contains 11 residues. CDR3 nucleotide sequence: TGCAGCGTGTTAGGGGAAGCTGGCTACACCTTC. It is translated as CSVLGEAGYTF.

The V call is TRBV6-1, the J call TRBJ1-1; D unclear. Looked up from germline, CDR1 is MNHNS and CDR2 is SASEGT. The CDR3 is 13 amino acids. V dropped 11 bases and J dropped 4 bases, with 17 bases sitting between them. CDR3 nucleotides: TGTGCCGGGTCCATCTCCGGGGTCACTGAAGCTTTCTTT. Its protein product is CAGSISGVTEAFF.

The V and J genes are TRBV6-5 and TRBJ1-2; possible D gene TRBD1, 6 bases. This CDR3 has 15 amino acids. The V and J ends lost 6 bases and 3 bases respectively, with 17 bases between them. Germline V gene sequence: CDR1 MNHEY, CDR2 SVGAGI. CDR3 sequence (DNA): TGTGCCAGCAGCCCAGACGACAGGCGTCACTATGGCTACACCTTC. It translates to CASSPDDRRHYGYTF.

The genes are TRBV7-6 and TRBJ2-1, with 8 nucleotides matching TRBD1. The V segment lost 1 base and the J segment 7 bases; nucleotides outside the gene matches: 6. The CDR3 extends over 15 amino acids. Germline-derived CDR1 and CDR2 are SGHVS and FNYEAQ. The CDR3 sequence: CASSLGGTGANEQFF. For the CDR3, the DNA is TGTGCCAGCAGCTTAGGGGGGACAGGCGCAAATGAGCAGTTCTTC.

This clone was counted once. As DNA, the CDR3 is TGTGCCAGCAGTTACTCCGGGACCTACGAGCAGTACTTC. Its protein product is CASSYSGTYEQYF. The chain couples TRBV6-5 to TRBJ2-7, with D possibly TRBD2 on 5 matching bases. The ends were cut back, 0 bases at V and 2 bases at J, with 5 bases in the middle. Per the germline V gene, CDR1 is MNHEY and CDR2 is SVGAGI. This CDR3 spans 13 amino acids.

The chain combines TRBV10-3 with TRBJ2-3, with D maybe TRBD2 (6 bases). The CDR3 covers 15 residues. V was clipped by 10 bases and J by 1 base, with 18 bases between them. Germline assignment: CDR1 ENHRY and CDR2 SYGVKD. CDR3 in amino acids: CATGGQPSGTDTQYF. CDR3 DNA sequence: TGTGCCACTGGAGGGCAACCTTCTGGCACAGATACGCAGTATTTT.

The V and J genes are TRBV18 and TRBJ1-2, with 7 positions matching TRBD1. The CDR3 contains 15 residues. Germline V gene data show CDR1 as KGHSH and CDR2 as LQKENI. J gave up 4 bases and V 3 bases, and 8 bases lay outside the gene matches. The DNA for the CDR3 is TGTGCCAGCTCACCCGAGAGCAGGGGGAGCTATGGCTACACCTTC. Its protein product is CASSPESRGSYGYTF.

This chain uses TRBV5-6 with TRBJ2-4; 8 positions match TRBD1. CDR1 is SGHDT and CDR2 is YYEEEE in the germline V gene. The length of the CDR3 is 15 residues. V dropped 4 bases and J dropped 5; count of bases not matched to a gene: 8. For the CDR3, the DNA is TGTGCCAGCAGCCAAACAGGGGGTGGTGAAAACATTCAGTACTTC. Translation: CASSQTGGGENIQYF.

This chain joins TRBV7-6 and TRBJ2-5, with TRBD2 matching 11 bases. The CDR3 consists of 16 residues. Germline V gene data show CDR1 as SGHVS and CDR2 as FNYEAQ. J lost 5 bases, V lost 3 bases, and 8 bases had no gene match. CDR3 protein: CASSLGSGGARETQYF. DNA for the CDR3: TGTGCCAGCAGCTTGGGTAGCGGGGGGGCCCGGGAGACCCAGTACTTC.

The V gene is TRBV18, the J gene TRBJ2-7; 7 bases align to TRBD1. Germline loops: CDR1 KGHSH, CDR2 LQKENI. This CDR3 is built from 16 residues. The V segment lost 3 bases and the J segment 3 bases; nucleotides outside the gene matches: 11. CDR3 in DNA: TGTGCCAGCTCACCTCGACAGGGCCTGGCTTTCTACGAGCAGTACTTC. Encoded protein: CASSPRQGLAFYEQYF.

Here the CDR3 reads CASSPAPPQGASEQYF. The CDR3, as DNA: TGCGCCAGCAGCCCCGCCCCCCCCCAGGGGGCGAGCGAGCAGTACTTC. The V call is TRBV5-1, the J call TRBJ2-7; TRBD1 aligns across 8 bases. Germline V gene data show CDR1 as SGHRS and CDR2 as YFSETQ. This CDR3 has 16 residues. The V segment lost 4 bases and the J segment 6 bases; nucleotides outside the gene matches: 15.